The 26 T cell receptor beta chains listed next were all sequenced from one sample in a study of blood T cell repertoires in COVID-19. Method: immunoSEQ multiplex PCR; TCRdb's copy keeps in-frame clones and lacks some. The repertoire has about 59,000 clones, about 80% of them found once; the top ten carry 3.5%. Sequencing was done on a sample of peripheral blood. These receptors were obtained from a woman of 80 years or more with acute or convalescent COVID-19.

The CDR3 coding sequence is TGTGCCAGCAGCCACCCGGGGGGCGGGACTAGCGGGTACAATGAGCAGTTCTTC. Translated: CASSHPGGGTSGYNEQFF. The chain employs TRBV27 and TRBJ2-1; 12 bases line up with TRBD2. Per the germline V gene, CDR1 is MNHEY and CDR2 is SMNVEV (reference sequence). With V trimmed by 6 bases and J by 4 bases, 13 bases remained unmatched. This CDR3 comprises 18 residues.

V is TRBV25-1 and J is TRBJ2-7; 12 positions match TRBD2. Trimming removed 8 bases from V and 2 bases from J; junction bases left unmatched: 16. Germline values: CDR1 MGHDK, CDR2 SYGVNS. The CDR3 length is 18 residues. Written as DNA, the CDR3 is TGTGCCAGCGCCGGGGGGCTAGCGGGAGGGCCTCGGGCCTACGAGCAGTACTTC. Protein sequence: CASAGGLAGGPRAYEQYF.

This chain joins TRBV6-5 and TRBJ1-1; D is uncertain. This CDR3 comprises 12 residues. V lost 7 bases, J lost 3 bases, and 9 bases lay in between. In germline, CDR1 is MNHEY, CDR2 SVGAGI. The CDR3 nucleotides read TGTGCCAGCATTCCTAGTTACACTGAAGCTTTCTTT. Protein product: CASIPSYTEAFF.

In this sample, this clone turned up once. This chain's CDR3 is CASSQRGRRVGELFF. CDR3 DNA sequence: TGTGCCAGCAGTCAAAGGGGGCGGAGGGTCGGGGAGCTGTTTTTT. V gene TRBV6-5 combines with J gene TRBJ2-2; D may be TRBD1 (7 bases). Trimming took off 5 bases at V and 7 bases at J, with 17 bases between the two ends. The CDR3 totals 15 residues. Germline loops: CDR1 MNHEY, CDR2 SVGAGI.

This clone was observed a single time. The rearrangement uses TRBV5-1 and TRBJ1-6; possibly TRBD1 for D (5 bases). V lost 0 bases to trimming and J lost 10 bases, with 17 bases between them. The CDR3 loop spans 16 amino acids. Germline values: CDR1 SGHRS, CDR2 YFSETQ. CDR3 sequence: CASSLESGSLGSPLHF. In DNA, the CDR3 is TGCGCCAGCAGCTTGGAATCAGGGTCCCTAGGATCACCCCTCCACTTT.

The chain is built from TRBV27 and TRBJ1-5, with 12 bases that match TRBD1. Trimming at V came to 6 bases and at J to 5 bases, leaving 5 bases not matched to a gene. From germline, CDR1 is MNHEY and CDR2 SMNVEV (reference sequence). This CDR3 spans 15 amino acids. This CDR3 reads CASSPGTGGYQPQHF. The CDR3 DNA is TGTGCCAGCAGCCCCGGGACAGGGGGCTATCAGCCCCAGCATTTT.

J is TRBJ2-7 and V is TRBV30; 8 bases agree with TRBD2. Germline CDR1 is GTSNPN and CDR2 is SVGIG (reference sequence). The CDR3 is 14 amino acids. V was pared by 2 bases and J by 4 bases, with 7 bases of the junction left unmatched. CDR3 residues: CAWSPLAGRYEQYF. CDR3 in DNA: TGTGCCTGGAGTCCCTTAGCGGGGCGATACGAGCAGTACTTC.

The chain couples TRBV21-1 to TRBJ2-2; the table's D call TRBD1 went unverified against the DNA. TRBV21-1 has pseudogene status. The CDR3 spans 20 residues. CDR3 DNA sequence: TGTGCCAGCAGCAAAGGGAGGACAGGGATTCGTAAAGAGCACACCGGGGAGCTGTTTTTT. Residues: CASSKGRTGIRKEHTGELFF.

This chain links TRBV7-2 with TRBJ2-3, with 7 bases identical to TRBD2. Germline trimming cut 8 bases from V and 3 bases from J; bases unmatched to any gene: 11. The CDR3 has 15 amino acids. Germline V gene data show CDR1 as SGHTA and CDR2 as FQGNSA. CDR3 loop: CASAPGGYPTDTQYF. The CDR3 coding sequence is TGTGCCAGCGCCCCCGGGGGGTACCCAACAGATACGCAGTATTTT.

By proportion, this clone is medium-sized. The rearrangement links TRBV10-3 to TRBJ1-1; 8 bases align to TRBD1. The V gene end was trimmed by 6 bases and the J gene end by 4 bases; junction bases not matched to a gene: 13. The CDR3 totals 16 residues. The germline gives CDR1 ENHRY, CDR2 SYGVKD. This chain's CDR3 is CAIRSGQGSGGTEAFF. The CDR3 coding sequence is TGTGCCATCAGGTCAGGACAGGGTTCAGGGGGCACTGAAGCTTTCTTT.

Here the CDR3 DNA reads TGTGCCAGCAGCCCGGGGGGCAGGGGAGGATACACTGAAGCTTTCTTT. It is translated as CASSPGGRGGYTEAFF. This chain links TRBV3-1 (or the pseudogene TRBV3-2) with TRBJ1-1; tentatively, D is TRBD1 (6 bases). V shed 4 bases and J shed 3 bases, with 18 bases lying between them. The germline gives CDR1 LGHDT, CDR2 YNNKEL (reference sequence). The CDR3 has 16 residues.

The chain has TRBV6-5 and TRBJ1-2, with 10 positions matching TRBD1. CDR1 is MNHEY, CDR2 SVGAGI, per germline. V gave up 6 bases and J gave up 5 bases; unmatched junction bases: 3. This CDR3 is 13 amino acids long. Here the CDR3 DNA reads TGTGCCAGCAGCCGGGACAGGGGTTATGGCTACACCTTC. Translation gives CASSRDRGYGYTF.

The V gene is TRBV28, the J gene TRBJ2-2, with 12 bases identical to TRBD1. Trimming at V came to 2 bases and at J to 7 bases, leaving 8 bases not matched to a gene. Germline V gene data show CDR1 as MDHEN and CDR2 as SYDVKM. This CDR3 is built from 17 residues. The CDR3 DNA reads TGTGCCAGCAGTTTACTTGGGACAGGGGGCAGGGACGGGGAGCTGTTTTTT. As protein: CASSLLGTGGRDGELFF.

This clone appeared a single time. The gene calls are TRBV27 and TRBJ1-2, with unresolved D. Germline V CDR1 and CDR2: MNHEY, SMNVEV (reference sequence). V dropped 8 bases and J dropped 4 bases, with 11 bases sitting between them. The length of the CDR3 is 12 residues. The chain's CDR3 is CASGEGPYGYTF. DNA for the CDR3: TGTGCCAGCGGTGAGGGTCCCTATGGCTACACCTTC.

The chain couples TRBV6-5 to TRBJ2-1, with TRBD2 matching over 7 bases. There are 14 residues in the CDR3. The V segment lost 6 bases and the J segment 2 bases; nucleotides outside the gene matches: 4. CDR1 and CDR2 from the germline V gene are MNHEY and SVGAGI. For the CDR3, the DNA is TGTGCCAGCAGGGAGCGGGGCCCCTACAATGAGCAGTTCTTC. Protein: CASRERGPYNEQFF.

V gene TRBV6-5 combines with J gene TRBJ1-2; 10 bases are a match to TRBD1. Germline V CDR1 and CDR2: MNHEY, SVGAGI. CDR3 length: 14 amino acids. The J segment lost 6 bases and the V segment lost 3 bases, leaving 4 bases of the junction unmatched. The CDR3 here is CASSYSGQGNGYTF. Here the CDR3 DNA reads TGTGCCAGCAGTTATTCGGGACAGGGGAATGGCTACACCTTC.

The chain combines TRBV14 with TRBJ2-3; no firm D call. CDR1 is SGHDN and CDR2 is FVKESK in the germline V gene. V shed 1 base and J shed 6 bases, with 11 bases lying between them. This CDR3 has 14 residues. In nucleotides, the CDR3 is TGTGCCAGCAGCCAAGCGTCGCGGAAGGATACGCAGTATTTT. Translation: CASSQASRKDTQYF.

The V and J genes are TRBV4-1 and TRBJ1-5; D gene ambiguous. Germline V lookup: CDR1 MGHRA, CDR2 YSYEKL. Trimming took off 2 bases at V and 5 bases at J, with 10 bases between the two ends. The CDR3 contains 14 residues. The CDR3 DNA follows: TGCGCCAGCAGCCAAACCCCGGGTTATCAGCCCCAGCATTTT. It is translated as CASSQTPGYQPQHF.

The chain carries TRBV5-1 and TRBJ2-2; 8 nucleotides agree with TRBD1. J gave up 1 base and V 7 bases, and 3 bases lay outside the gene matches. Germline loops: CDR1 SGHRS, CDR2 YFSETQ. The CDR3 is 14 residues long. DNA of the CDR3: TGCGCCAGCGCCGGGACAGGGAACACCGGGGAGCTGTTTTTT. Amino acid sequence: CASAGTGNTGELFF.

This sequence joins TRBV15 and TRBJ1-5; the D gene is possibly TRBD1 (6 bases). The CDR3 is 16 amino acids. The germline gives CDR1 LNHNV, CDR2 YYDKDF (reference sequence). V was trimmed by 6 bases and J by 2 bases, leaving 17 bases between them. This CDR3 is CATRSGHLTGNQPQHF. CDR3 in DNA: TGTGCCACCAGATCGGGACACCTGACGGGCAATCAGCCCCAGCATTTT.

In DNA form, the CDR3 reads TGTGCCAGTAGTTACAGTCAGAACACTGAAGCTTTCTTT. Amino acids: CASSYSQNTEAFF. This chain connects TRBV7-2 to TRBJ1-1; D is unresolved. Germline CDR1 SGHTA, CDR2 FQGNSA. This CDR3 has 13 residues. Trimming left V 9 bases short and J 1 base short, with 12 bases between.

The genes are TRBV6-5 and TRBJ1-3; TRBD1 is a possible D gene (6 bases). CDR1 MNHEY and CDR2 SVGAGI come from the germline V gene. The CDR3 extends over 15 amino acids. V shed 8 bases and J shed 1 base, with 15 bases lying between them. The CDR3 nucleotides are TGTGCCAGCGCTACCAGGGGCAGTTCTGGAAACACCATATATTTT. Translating gives CASATRGSSGNTIYF.

This sequence joins TRBV21-1 and TRBJ1-2; the table names TRBD1, a call not compared with the DNA. TRBV21-1 is marked as a pseudogene. The CDR3 consists of 17 residues. The CDR3 here is CASSPPGTVRILYGYTF. CDR3 sequence (DNA): TGTGCCAGCAGCCCTCCCGGGACAGTGAGAATCCTGTATGGCTACACCTTC.

V usage is TRBV6-2 or TRBV6-3 and J usage is TRBJ2-1; TRBD2 agrees at 8 bases. Germline lookup yields CDR1 MNHEY and CDR2 SVGEGT. V lost 4 bases and J lost 8; bases outside the gene matches: 10. The CDR3 runs 15 residues. CDR3 nucleotides: TGTGCCAGCAGTTTTGTAGCGGGATCCGCAGATGAGCAGTTCTTC. This sequence encodes CASSFVAGSADEQFF.

The chain combines TRBV25-1 with TRBJ1-2; no definite D call. The germline gives CDR1 MGHDK, CDR2 SYGVNS. The CDR3 loop spans 12 amino acids. Trimming cost V 5 bases and J 4 bases, with 8 bases left between them. The CDR3: CASSSPIYGYTF. The CDR3 DNA is TGTGCCAGCAGTTCGCCTATCTATGGCTACACCTTC.

V gene TRBV5-1 combines with J gene TRBJ2-7; possibly TRBD2 for D (6 bases). The CDR3 is 15 residues long. V was pared by 0 bases and J by 7 bases, with 17 bases between. Germline values: CDR1 SGHRS, CDR2 YFSETQ. Written as DNA, the CDR3 is TGCGCCAGCAGCTTGGGGGCGGGGATGACGGGAGAGCAGTACTTC. Amino acids: CASSLGAGMTGEQYF. Full variable domain (rest looked up from reference TRBV5-1 and TRBJ2-7): KAGVTQTPRYLIKTRGQQVTLSCSPISGHRSVSWYQQTPGQGLQFLFEYFSETQRNKGNFPGRFSGRQFSNSRSEMNVSTLELGDSALYLCASSLGAGMTGEQYFGPGTRLTVT.